The entry below gives a single TCR beta chain sequence along with its context. Its antigen is not known. One end of the junction is discordant with germline, which a read error may explain. Extraction of RNA together with DNA used about 20-34 mg of unsorted bulk tissue. CDR1 and CDR2 from the germline V gene are MNHEY and SVGAGI. The CDR3 covers 16 residues. TCR beta cDNA was prepared out of 500 ng total RNA by means of a constant-region primer. Modified slightly, ARM-PCR produced TCR beta libraries over three nested multiplex PCR rounds. Rounds one and two of PCR, each of around 11 cycles, were primed with TRBV1-TRBV30 forward primers and a C-beta reverse primer. TCRdb reprocessed the multiplex PCR reads via MiXCR and lists one record per CDR3 protein. This table has roughly 100,000 distinct CDR3 sequences, approximately 82% appearing once. This entry comes from a study of tumor-infiltrating lymphocytes in primary liver carcinoma. The overall study: Sequenced samples came back with roughly 3.65 to 8 million productive TCRbeta reads, and the counts looked alike across tissue types. The study's findings and limits: Detection in all five tumor regions applied to only about 7-24% of top clones. A significantly higher top-250-clone fraction was found in tumors than in blood (p = 0.039).

This chain joins TRBV6-5 and TRBJ2-7, with D possibly matching TRBD1 (6 bases). This TCR derives from a man aged 35 to 55 with primary liver carcinoma and hepatitis B virus infection. Sequenced: liver tumor tissue from sampling region 3. Subset indicated: tumor region T3, left-lateral pole. The CDR3 sequence: CASCYGGRGHTYEQYF. As DNA, the CDR3 is TGTGCCAGCTGTTACGGAGGCAGGGGACATACCTACGAGCAATACTTC.